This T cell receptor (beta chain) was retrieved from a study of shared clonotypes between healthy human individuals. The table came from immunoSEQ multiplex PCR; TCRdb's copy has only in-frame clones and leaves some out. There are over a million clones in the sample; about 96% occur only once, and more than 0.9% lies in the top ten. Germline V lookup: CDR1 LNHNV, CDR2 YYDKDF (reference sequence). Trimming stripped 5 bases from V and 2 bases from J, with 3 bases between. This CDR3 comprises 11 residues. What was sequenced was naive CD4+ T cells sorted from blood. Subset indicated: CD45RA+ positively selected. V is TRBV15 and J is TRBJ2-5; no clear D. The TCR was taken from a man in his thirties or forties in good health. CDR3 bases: TGTGCCACCAGCCAGCAAGAGACCCAGTACTTC. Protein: CATSQQETQYF.